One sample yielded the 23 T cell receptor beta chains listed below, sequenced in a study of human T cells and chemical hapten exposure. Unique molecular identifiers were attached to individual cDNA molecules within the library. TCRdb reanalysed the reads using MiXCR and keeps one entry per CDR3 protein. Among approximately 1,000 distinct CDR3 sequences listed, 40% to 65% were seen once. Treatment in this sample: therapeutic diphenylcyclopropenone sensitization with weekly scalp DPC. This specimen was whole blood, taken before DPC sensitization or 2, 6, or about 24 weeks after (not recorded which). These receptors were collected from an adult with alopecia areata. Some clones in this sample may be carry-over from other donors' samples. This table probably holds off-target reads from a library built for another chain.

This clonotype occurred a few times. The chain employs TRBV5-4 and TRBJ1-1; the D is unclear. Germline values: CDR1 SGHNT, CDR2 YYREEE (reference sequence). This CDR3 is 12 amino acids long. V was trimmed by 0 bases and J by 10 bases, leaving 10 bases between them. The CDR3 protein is CASSLDGRGAFF. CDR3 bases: TGTGCCAGCAGCTTGGATGGGCGGGGAGCTTTCTTT.

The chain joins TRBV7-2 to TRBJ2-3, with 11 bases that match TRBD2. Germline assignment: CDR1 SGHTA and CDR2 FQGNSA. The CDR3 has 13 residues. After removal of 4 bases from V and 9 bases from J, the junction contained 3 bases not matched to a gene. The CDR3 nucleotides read TGTGCCAGCAGCTCCCTAGCGGGAGGCACGCAGTATTTT. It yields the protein CASSSLAGGTQYF.

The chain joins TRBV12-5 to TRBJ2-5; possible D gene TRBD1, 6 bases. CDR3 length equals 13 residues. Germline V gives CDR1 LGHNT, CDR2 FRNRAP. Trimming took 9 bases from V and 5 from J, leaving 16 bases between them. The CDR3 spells CASSGQGYETQYF. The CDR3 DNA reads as TGTGCTAGCTCGGGGCAGGGGTACGAGACCCAGTACTTC.

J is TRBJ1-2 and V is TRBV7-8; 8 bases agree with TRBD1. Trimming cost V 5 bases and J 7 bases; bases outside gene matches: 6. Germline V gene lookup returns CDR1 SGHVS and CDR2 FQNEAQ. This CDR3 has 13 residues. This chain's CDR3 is CASSRDRGSGYTF. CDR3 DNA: TGTGCCAGCAGCCGCGACAGGGGAAGTGGCTACACCTTC.

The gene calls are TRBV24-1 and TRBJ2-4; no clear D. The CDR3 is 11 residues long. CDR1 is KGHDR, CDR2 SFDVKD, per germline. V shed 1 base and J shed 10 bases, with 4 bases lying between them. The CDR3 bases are TGTGCCACCAGTGATTTCGAAATTCAGTACTTC. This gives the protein CATSDFEIQYF.

CDR3 DNA sequence: TGTGCCAGCAGCGTCCCGAATGAGCAGTTCTTC. Its translation is CASSVPNEQFF. The rearrangement uses TRBV9 and TRBJ2-1; the D is unclear. Per germline, CDR1 SGDLS and CDR2 YYNGEE. With 2 bases removed from V and 7 bases from J, the gap between germline ends came to 4 bases. There are 11 residues in the CDR3.

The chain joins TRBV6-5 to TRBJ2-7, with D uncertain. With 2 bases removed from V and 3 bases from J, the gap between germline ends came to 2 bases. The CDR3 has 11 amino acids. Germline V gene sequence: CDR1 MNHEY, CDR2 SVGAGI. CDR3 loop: CASSYLYEQYF. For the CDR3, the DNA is TGTGCCAGCAGTTACCTCTACGAGCAGTACTTC.

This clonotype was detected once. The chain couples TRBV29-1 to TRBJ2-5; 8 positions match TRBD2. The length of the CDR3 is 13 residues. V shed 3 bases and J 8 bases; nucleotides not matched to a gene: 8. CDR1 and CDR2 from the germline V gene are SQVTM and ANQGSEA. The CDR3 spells CSVDGLAGPTQYF. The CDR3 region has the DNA TGCAGCGTTGATGGATTAGCGGGGCCCACCCAGTACTTC.

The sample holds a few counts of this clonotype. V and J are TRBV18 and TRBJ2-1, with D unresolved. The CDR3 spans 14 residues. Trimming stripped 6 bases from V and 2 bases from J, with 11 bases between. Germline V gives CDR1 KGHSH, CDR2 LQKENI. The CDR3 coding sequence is TGTGCCAGCTCCCCGCTCGATACCTACAATGAGCAGTTCTTC. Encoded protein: CASSPLDTYNEQFF. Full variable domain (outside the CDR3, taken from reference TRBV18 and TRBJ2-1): NAGVMQNPRHLVRRRGQEARLRCSPMKGHSHVYWYRQLPEEGLKFMVYLQKENIIDESGMPKERFSAEFPKEGPSILRIQQVVRGDSAAYFCASSPLDTYNEQFFGPGTRLTVL.

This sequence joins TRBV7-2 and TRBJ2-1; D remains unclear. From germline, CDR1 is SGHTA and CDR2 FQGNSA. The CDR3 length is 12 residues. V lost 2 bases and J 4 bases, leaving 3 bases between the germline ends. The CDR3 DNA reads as TGTGCCAGCAGCTTAACATACAATGAGCAGTTCTTC. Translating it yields CASSLTYNEQFF.

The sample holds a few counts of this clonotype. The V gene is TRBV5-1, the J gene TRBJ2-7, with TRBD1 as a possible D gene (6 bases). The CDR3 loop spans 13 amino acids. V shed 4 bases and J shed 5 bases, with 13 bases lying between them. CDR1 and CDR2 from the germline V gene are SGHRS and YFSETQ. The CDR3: CASSAGTSNEQYF. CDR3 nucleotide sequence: TGCGCCAGCAGCGCTGGGACATCTAACGAGCAGTACTTC.

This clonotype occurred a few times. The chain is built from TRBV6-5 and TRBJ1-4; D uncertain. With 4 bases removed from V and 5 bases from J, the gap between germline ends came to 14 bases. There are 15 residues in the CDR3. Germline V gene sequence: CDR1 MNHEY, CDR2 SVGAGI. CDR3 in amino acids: CASSSYGMENEKLFF. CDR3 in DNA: TGTGCCAGCAGTTCGTACGGCATGGAGAATGAAAAACTGTTTTTT.

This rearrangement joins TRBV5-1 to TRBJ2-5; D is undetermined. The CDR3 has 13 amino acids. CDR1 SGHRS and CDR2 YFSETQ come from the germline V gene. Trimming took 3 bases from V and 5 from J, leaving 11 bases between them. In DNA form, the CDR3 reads TGCGCCAGCAGCTCGGGTCCCGGGGAGACCCAGTACTTC. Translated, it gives CASSSGPGETQYF.

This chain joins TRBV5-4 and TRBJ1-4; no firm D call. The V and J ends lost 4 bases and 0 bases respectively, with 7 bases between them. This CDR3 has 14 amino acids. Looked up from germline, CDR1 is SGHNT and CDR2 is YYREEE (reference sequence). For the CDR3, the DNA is TGTGCCAGCAGCGCTGGGGCAACTAATGAAAAACTGTTTTTT. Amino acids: CASSAGATNEKLFF.

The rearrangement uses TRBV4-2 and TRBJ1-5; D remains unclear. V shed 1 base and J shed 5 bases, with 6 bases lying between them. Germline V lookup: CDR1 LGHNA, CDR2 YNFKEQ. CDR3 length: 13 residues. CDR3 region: CASSQGRYQPQHF. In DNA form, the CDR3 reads TGTGCCAGCAGCCAAGGGCGATATCAGCCCCAGCATTTT.

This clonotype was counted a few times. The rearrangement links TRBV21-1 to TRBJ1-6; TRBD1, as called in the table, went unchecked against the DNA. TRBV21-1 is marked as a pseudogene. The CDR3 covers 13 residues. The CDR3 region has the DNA TGTGCCAGCAGCAAAGACAGGGTTACACCCCTCCACTTT. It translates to CASSKDRVTPLHF.

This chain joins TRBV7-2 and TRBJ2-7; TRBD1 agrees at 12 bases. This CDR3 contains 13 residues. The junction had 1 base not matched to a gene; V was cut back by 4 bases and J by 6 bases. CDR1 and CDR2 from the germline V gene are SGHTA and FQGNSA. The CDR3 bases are TGTGCCAGCAGCTGGGACAGGGGGCCCGAGCAGTACTTC. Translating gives CASSWDRGPEQYF.

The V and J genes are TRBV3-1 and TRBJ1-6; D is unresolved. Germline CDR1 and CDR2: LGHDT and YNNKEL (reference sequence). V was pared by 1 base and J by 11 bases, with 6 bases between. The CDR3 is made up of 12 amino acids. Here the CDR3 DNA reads TGTGCCAGCAGCCAAGCCCACCCACCCCTCCACTTT. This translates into CASSQAHPPLHF.

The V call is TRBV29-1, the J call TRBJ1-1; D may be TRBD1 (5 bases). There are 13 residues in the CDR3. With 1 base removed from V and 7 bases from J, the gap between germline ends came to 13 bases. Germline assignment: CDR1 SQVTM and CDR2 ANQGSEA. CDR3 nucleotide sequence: TGCAGCGTTGAAGTCTTGCGGGGCTTTGAAGCTTTCTTT. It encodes CSVEVLRGFEAFF.

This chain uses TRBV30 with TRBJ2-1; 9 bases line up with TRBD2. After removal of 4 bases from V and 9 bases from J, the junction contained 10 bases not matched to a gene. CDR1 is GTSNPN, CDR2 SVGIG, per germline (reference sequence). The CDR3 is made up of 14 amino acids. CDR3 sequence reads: CAWMGLAPSREQFF. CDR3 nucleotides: TGTGCCTGGATGGGACTAGCTCCGAGTCGTGAGCAGTTCTTC.

The CDR3 DNA follows: TGCAGCGTTCTGACTAGCGGGAGGGTCTATGAGCAGTTCTTC. Translating gives CSVLTSGRVYEQFF. J is TRBJ2-1 and V is TRBV29-1; 14 bases match TRBD2. Germline trimming cut 5 bases from V and 8 bases from J; bases unmatched to any gene: 5. The CDR3 is made up of 14 amino acids. Germline values: CDR1 SQVTM, CDR2 ANQGSEA.

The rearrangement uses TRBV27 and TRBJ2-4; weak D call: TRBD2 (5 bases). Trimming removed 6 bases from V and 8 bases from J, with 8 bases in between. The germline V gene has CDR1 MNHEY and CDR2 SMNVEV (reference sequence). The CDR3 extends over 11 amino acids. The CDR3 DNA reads TGTGCCAGCAGCCGGGGTGACATTCAGTACTTC. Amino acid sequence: CASSRGDIQYF.

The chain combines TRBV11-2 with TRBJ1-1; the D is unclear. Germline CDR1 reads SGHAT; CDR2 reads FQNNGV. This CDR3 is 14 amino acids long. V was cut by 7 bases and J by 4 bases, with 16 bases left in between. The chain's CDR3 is CASTTAGGSTEAFF. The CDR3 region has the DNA TGTGCCAGCACAACCGCTGGAGGGAGCACTGAAGCTTTCTTT.